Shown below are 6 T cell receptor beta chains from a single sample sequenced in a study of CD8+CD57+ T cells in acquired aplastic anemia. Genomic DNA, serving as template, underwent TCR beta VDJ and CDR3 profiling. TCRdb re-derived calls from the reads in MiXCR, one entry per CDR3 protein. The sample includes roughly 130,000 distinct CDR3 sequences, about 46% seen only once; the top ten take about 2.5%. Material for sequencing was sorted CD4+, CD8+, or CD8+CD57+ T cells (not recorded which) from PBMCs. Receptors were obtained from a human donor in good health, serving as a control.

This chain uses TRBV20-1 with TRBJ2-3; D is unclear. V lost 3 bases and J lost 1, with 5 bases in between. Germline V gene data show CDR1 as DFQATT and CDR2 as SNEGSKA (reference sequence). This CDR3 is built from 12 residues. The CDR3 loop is CSASMGTDTQYF. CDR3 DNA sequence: TGCAGTGCTAGTATGGGCACAGATACGCAGTATTTT.

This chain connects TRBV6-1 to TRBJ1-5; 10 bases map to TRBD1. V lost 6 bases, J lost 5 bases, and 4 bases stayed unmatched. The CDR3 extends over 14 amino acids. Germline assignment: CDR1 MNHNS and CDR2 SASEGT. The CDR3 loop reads CASRRDRGYQPQHF. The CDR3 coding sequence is TGTGCCAGCAGAAGGGACAGGGGCTATCAGCCCCAGCATTTT.

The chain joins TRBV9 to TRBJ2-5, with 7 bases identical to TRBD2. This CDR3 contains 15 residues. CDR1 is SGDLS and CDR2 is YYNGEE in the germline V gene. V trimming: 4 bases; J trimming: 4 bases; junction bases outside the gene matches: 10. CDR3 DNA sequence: TGTGCCAGCAGCCCCGGTGGGGGGGACGGAGAGACCCAGTACTTC. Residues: CASSPGGGDGETQYF.

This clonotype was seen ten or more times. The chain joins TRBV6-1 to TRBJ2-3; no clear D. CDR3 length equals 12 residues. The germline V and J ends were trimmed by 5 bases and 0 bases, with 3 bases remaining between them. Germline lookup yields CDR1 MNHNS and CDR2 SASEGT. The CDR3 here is CASSQSTDTQYF. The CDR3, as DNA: TGTGCCAGCAGTCAAAGCACAGATACGCAGTATTTT.

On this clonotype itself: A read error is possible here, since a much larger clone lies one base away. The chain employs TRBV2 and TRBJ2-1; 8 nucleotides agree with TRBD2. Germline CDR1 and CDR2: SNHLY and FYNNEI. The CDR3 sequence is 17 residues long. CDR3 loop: CASSELTRLANYNKQFF. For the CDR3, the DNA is TGTGCCAGCAGTGAACTCACCCGACTAGCGAATTACAATAAGCAGTTCTTC.

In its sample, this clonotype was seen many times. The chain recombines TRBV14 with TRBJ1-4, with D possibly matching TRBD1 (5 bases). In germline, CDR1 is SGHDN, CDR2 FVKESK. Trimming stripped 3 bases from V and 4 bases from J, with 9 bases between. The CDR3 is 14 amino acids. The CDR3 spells CASSHEQVNEKLFF. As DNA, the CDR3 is TGTGCCAGCAGCCACGAACAGGTTAATGAAAAACTGTTTTTT.